This T cell receptor beta chain was recovered during a study of blood T cell repertoires in COVID-19. This clone came up many times. The germline V gene encodes CDR1 DFQATT and CDR2 SNEGSKA (reference sequence). V was cut by 3 bases and J by 0 bases, with 12 bases left in between. This CDR3 region has 14 residues. TCRdb's table, derived via immunoSEQ multiplex PCR, lists solely in-frame clones and lacks some. The sample carries over 100,000 clones, roughly 75% recorded once. The V gene is TRBV20-1, the J gene TRBJ2-7, with a tentative D call TRBD2 (6 bases). Specimen: peripheral blood. The sequence came from a man aged 55 to 70 with active or convalescent COVID-19. The CDR3 DNA reads as TGCAGTGCTAGTGTGGAGGGGAGCTCCTACGAGCAGTACTTC. It encodes CSASVEGSSYEQYF.